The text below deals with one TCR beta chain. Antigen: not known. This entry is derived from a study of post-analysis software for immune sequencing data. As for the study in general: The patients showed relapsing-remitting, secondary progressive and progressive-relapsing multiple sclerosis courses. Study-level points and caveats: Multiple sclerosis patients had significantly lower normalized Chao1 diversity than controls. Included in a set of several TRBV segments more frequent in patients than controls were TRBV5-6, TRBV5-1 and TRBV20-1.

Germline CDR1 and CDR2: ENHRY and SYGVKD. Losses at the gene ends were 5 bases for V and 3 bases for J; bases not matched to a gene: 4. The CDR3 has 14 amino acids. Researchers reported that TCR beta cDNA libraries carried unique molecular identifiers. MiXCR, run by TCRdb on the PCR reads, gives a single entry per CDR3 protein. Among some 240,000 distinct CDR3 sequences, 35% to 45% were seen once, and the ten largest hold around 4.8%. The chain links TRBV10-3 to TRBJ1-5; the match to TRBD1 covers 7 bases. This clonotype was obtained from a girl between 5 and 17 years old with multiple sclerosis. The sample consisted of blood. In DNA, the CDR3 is TGTGCCATCAGTCCCACAGGGGACAATCAGCCCCAGCATTTT. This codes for CAISPTGDNQPQHF.